The 30 T cell receptor beta chains presented below share a single source sample, sequenced in a study of blood T cell repertoires in COVID-19. Sequenced by immunoSEQ multiplex PCR; TCRdb stores in-frame clones only, minus some. This table holds about 87,000 clones, around 84% found once. The sequencing sample was made of peripheral blood. All receptors come from a man in his forties or fifties with acute or convalescent COVID-19.

The rearrangement uses TRBV19 and TRBJ2-7; possibly TRBD2 for D (6 bases). The CDR3 loop spans 15 amino acids. Germline CDR1 and CDR2: LNHDA and SQIVND (reference sequence). The V gene lost 0 bases and the J gene lost 3 bases, with 12 bases spanning the gap. The chain's CDR3 is CASSIDPAGFYEQYF. CDR3 in DNA: TGTGCCAGTAGTATAGATCCGGCGGGATTCTACGAGCAGTACTTC. The whole variable domain, filled in from reference TRBV19 and TRBJ2-7, reads DGGITQSPKYLFRKEGQNVTLSCEQNLNHDAMYWYRQDPGQGLRLIYYSQIVNDFQKGDIAEGYSVSREKKESFPLTVTSAQKNPTAFYLCASSIDPAGFYEQYFGPGTRLTVT.

The V and J genes are TRBV7-9 and TRBJ1-2; D unresolved. The germline CDR1 and CDR2 sequences are SEHNR and FQNEAQ (reference sequence). Trimming took 0 bases from V and 4 from J, leaving 12 bases between them. CDR3 length: 15 amino acids. The CDR3 protein is CASSLARQSPYGYTF. In DNA form, the CDR3 reads TGTGCCAGCAGCTTAGCGCGACAATCCCCCTATGGCTACACCTTC.

The chain is built from TRBV7-8 and TRBJ1-6; perhaps TRBD1 as D (6 bases). Germline V gene sequence: CDR1 SGHVS, CDR2 FQNEAQ. The CDR3 is 16 amino acids. V was pared by 5 bases and J by 8 bases, with 19 bases between. CDR3 nucleotide sequence: TGTGCCAGCAGCCACTCCTATTGGGAGGGGGATTCACCCCTCCACTTT. This translates into CASSHSYWEGDSPLHF.

The rearrangement links TRBV6-5 to TRBJ2-3; 9 nucleotides line up with TRBD2. V trimming: 9 bases; J trimming: 0 bases; junction bases outside the gene matches: 4. CDR1 is MNHEY and CDR2 is SVGAGI in the germline V gene. The CDR3 runs to 14 residues. The CDR3 reads CARTSGSSTDTQYF. The CDR3 nucleotides are TGTGCCAGGACTAGCGGAAGTAGCACAGATACGCAGTATTTT.

The J gene is TRBJ2-2, the V gene TRBV5-1; TRBD1 might be the D (6 bases). The CDR3 is made up of 15 amino acids. Trimming took 4 bases from V and 3 from J, leaving 13 bases between them. CDR1 SGHRS and CDR2 YFSETQ come from the germline V gene. The CDR3 nucleotides are TGCGCCAGCAGCACACAGGGTGGGGACACCGGGGAGCTGTTTTTT. Translating gives CASSTQGGDTGELFF. Based on the CDR3 plus reference TRBV5-1 and TRBJ2-2, the full variable domain is KAGVTQTPRYLIKTRGQQVTLSCSPISGHRSVSWYQQTPGQGLQFLFEYFSETQRNKGNFPGRFSGRQFSNSRSEMNVSTLELGDSALYLCASSTQGGDTGELFFGEGSRLTVL.

The chain has TRBV5-6 and TRBJ1-6, with 8 bases identical to TRBD1. With 4 bases clipped from V and 11 bases from J, the junction kept 8 bases outside the gene matches. The germline CDR1 and CDR2 sequences are SGHDT and YYEEEE. The CDR3 totals 14 residues. The DNA for the CDR3 is TGTGCCAGCAGCCCATGGACAGGGTTGACACCCCTCCACTTT. It translates to CASSPWTGLTPLHF.

The chain employs TRBV30 and TRBJ1-1; D may be TRBD1 (5 bases). V lost 8 bases, J lost 3 bases, and 13 bases lay in between. The CDR3 is made up of 12 amino acids. Germline V lookup: CDR1 GTSNPN, CDR2 SVGIG (reference sequence). The CDR3 DNA reads as TGTGCCCGGTCCAGGGCCGACACTGAAGCTTTCTTT. It codes for CARSRADTEAFF.

The rearrangement links TRBV20-1 to TRBJ2-5; D gene unclear. The CDR3 contains 11 residues. In germline, CDR1 is DFQATT, CDR2 SNEGSKA (reference sequence). The CDR3 DNA sequence: TGCAGCGCAGACTCCCAAGAGACCCAGTACTTC. It codes for CSADSQETQYF.

This clone was detected only a few times. This chain uses TRBV12-3 or TRBV12-4 with TRBJ2-6, with a possible D match to TRBD2 (5 bases). V lost 7 bases to trimming and J lost 4 bases, with 8 bases between them. This CDR3 has 13 amino acids. Written as DNA, the CDR3 is TGTGCCAGCACCCAGCGGGGGGCCAACGTCCTGACTTTC. It specifies CASTQRGANVLTF.

The CDR3 sequence is CASSGRGGHSPSSYNEQFF. In nucleotides, the CDR3 is TGCGCCAGCAGTGGTAGGGGGGGCCATTCCCCCAGCTCCTACAATGAGCAGTTCTTC. The chain couples TRBV10-1 to TRBJ2-1; TRBD2 might be the D (7 bases). Trimming left V 4 bases short and J 0 bases short, with 22 bases between. CDR3 length equals 19 residues. CDR1 is WNHNN and CDR2 is SYGVQD in the germline V gene (reference sequence).

The chain is built from TRBV5-4 and TRBJ1-1; 8 bases match TRBD1. Germline values: CDR1 SGHNT, CDR2 YYREEE (reference sequence). The CDR3 contains 16 residues. The V segment lost 6 bases and the J segment 0 bases; nucleotides outside the gene matches: 10. CDR3 sequence: CASTPGQGFLNTEAFF. The CDR3, as DNA: TGTGCCAGCACCCCCGGACAGGGTTTTTTGAACACTGAAGCTTTCTTT.

Only one count was recorded for this clone. The V gene is TRBV14, the J gene TRBJ2-1, with 7 bases identical to TRBD1. CDR3 length: 16 amino acids. Germline CDR1 reads SGHDN; CDR2 reads FVKESK. The trim removed 2 bases at V and 9 bases at J, leaving 13 bases unmatched. As DNA, the CDR3 is TGTGCCAGCAGCCAAACAGGGGACGCTCAGTTGGGTGAGCAGTTCTTC. This encodes CASSQTGDAQLGEQFF.

The CDR3 DNA reads as TGTGCCAGCAGCGCTCAGAATCAGCCCCAGCATTTT. It specifies CASSAQNQPQHF. The V gene is TRBV2, the J gene TRBJ1-5; D gene ambiguous. The CDR3 is 12 residues long. CDR1 is SNHLY and CDR2 is FYNNEI in the germline V gene. Between the trimmed V and J ends, which lost 6 bases and 4 bases, there was a span of 7 bases.

As DNA, the CDR3 is TGTGCCAGCAGTTTAATGAGGAACACTGAAGCTTTCTTT. Protein sequence: CASSLMRNTEAFF. This chain connects TRBV12-3 or TRBV12-4 to TRBJ1-1; the D is unclear. V lost 2 bases to trimming and J lost 1 base, with 5 bases between them. The CDR3 contains 13 residues.

The V gene is TRBV5-1, the J gene TRBJ2-1, with 9 positions matching TRBD1. The CDR3 consists of 15 residues. From germline, CDR1 is SGHRS and CDR2 YFSETQ. The junction had 9 bases not matched to a gene; V was cut back by 3 bases and J by 8 bases. The CDR3 DNA follows: TGCGCCAGCAGCTATTGGACAGGGGTAGAATATGAGCAGTTCTTC. This gives the protein CASSYWTGVEYEQFF.

The chain is built from TRBV19 and TRBJ1-2; a possible D gene is TRBD1 (5 bases). V dropped 5 bases and J dropped 3 bases, with 16 bases sitting between them. Germline assignment: CDR1 LNHDA and CDR2 SQIVND (reference sequence). The CDR3 length is 15 residues. CDR3 coding DNA: TGTGCCAGTAGTGCGGAGGGGTCGGGGCACTATGGCTACACCTTC. Protein: CASSAEGSGHYGYTF.

The chain joins TRBV5-4 to TRBJ2-3; a possible D gene is TRBD2 (6 bases). With 4 bases removed from V and 1 base from J, the gap between germline ends came to 13 bases. Germline CDR1 SGHNT, CDR2 YYREEE (reference sequence). The CDR3 contains 15 residues. In DNA, the CDR3 is TGTGCCAGCAGCACTCGGGGGACCCGCACAGATACGCAGTATTTT. It yields the protein CASSTRGTRTDTQYF.

This clone was detected only a few times. The chain recombines TRBV3-1 (or the pseudogene TRBV3-2) with TRBJ2-7; 7 bases are shared with TRBD2. The CDR3 length is 14 residues. V lost 4 bases, J lost 7 bases, and 10 bases stayed unmatched. Per the germline V gene, CDR1 is LGHDT and CDR2 is YNNKEL (reference sequence). The CDR3 nucleotides are TGTGCCAGCAGCCTAGCGGGTCGACCTGCGGAGCAGTACTTC. It translates to CASSLAGRPAEQYF.

The chain combines TRBV7-9 with TRBJ2-5; D possibly corresponds to TRBD2 (5 bases). Trimming left V 5 bases short and J 2 bases short, with 12 bases between. CDR3 length: 14 residues. Per the germline V gene, CDR1 is SEHNR and CDR2 is FQNEAQ (reference sequence). CDR3 coding DNA: TGTGCCAGCAGCCCGTTTAGGGAGCAAGAGACCCAGTACTTC. Its translation: CASSPFREQETQYF. Drawing the rest from reference TRBV7-9 and TRBJ2-5, the complete variable domain is DTGVSQNPRHKITKRGQNVTFRCDPISEHNRLYWYRQTLGQGPEFLTYFQNEAQLEKSRLLSDRFSAERPKGSFSTLEIQRTEQGDSAMYLCASSPFREQETQYFGPGTRLLVL.

The J gene is TRBJ2-1, the V gene TRBV29-1; TRBD2 matches 9 bases. CDR1 is SQVTM and CDR2 is ANQGSEA in the germline V gene. V trimming: 6 bases; J trimming: 4 bases; junction bases outside the gene matches: 10. This CDR3 has 15 residues. The CDR3 is CSVGRGLASYNEQFF. The DNA for the CDR3 is TGCAGCGTGGGACGAGGACTAGCGAGTTACAATGAGCAGTTCTTC.

V is TRBV6-2 or TRBV6-3 and J is TRBJ1-2, with 7 nucleotides matching TRBD1. Germline V lookup: CDR1 MNHEY, CDR2 SVGEGT. J gave up 10 bases and V 5 bases, and 19 bases lay outside the gene matches. The CDR3 runs 16 residues. CDR3 bases: TGTGCCAGCAGTCCCCAGGACAGGACCGTCTTGGCCCTCTACACCTTC. It codes for CASSPQDRTVLALYTF.

The chain has TRBV9 and TRBJ2-1; 9 bases match TRBD2. Germline CDR1 is SGDLS and CDR2 is YYNGEE. This CDR3 spans 17 amino acids. V was clipped by 0 bases and J by 6 bases; unmatched bases: 10. The DNA of the CDR3 is TGTGCCAGCAGCGTAGACCCACCTAGCGGGATTCGCAATGAGCAGTTCTTC. Translated, it gives CASSVDPPSGIRNEQFF.

The chain joins TRBV11-2 to TRBJ2-1; a possible D gene is TRBD2 (5 bases). The CDR3 is 15 amino acids. Germline assignment: CDR1 SGHAT and CDR2 FQNNGV. The V and J ends lost 5 bases and 1 base respectively, with 12 bases between them. Here the CDR3 reads CASSPEVQSYNEQFF. CDR3 DNA sequence: TGTGCCAGCAGCCCGGAGGTGCAATCCTACAATGAGCAGTTCTTC.

This rearrangement joins TRBV29-1 to TRBJ2-7, with TRBD2 matching 8 bases. The V and J ends lost 4 bases and 1 base, in that order; junction bases with no gene match: 18. Per the germline V gene, CDR1 is SQVTM and CDR2 is ANQGSEA. This CDR3 is 18 amino acids long. The CDR3, as DNA: TGCAGCGTTGCCCTCAGCTTAGCGGGAAGCCTTCAATCCTACGAGCAGTACTTC. Translating it yields CSVALSLAGSLQSYEQYF.

This rearrangement joins TRBV7-2 to TRBJ1-2, with 9 bases that match TRBD1. The CDR3 is 14 amino acids. Germline assignment: CDR1 SGHTA and CDR2 FQGNSA. J gave up 10 bases and V 3 bases, and 9 bases lay outside the gene matches. CDR3 protein: CASSLATGGVDYTF. The CDR3 bases are TGTGCCAGCAGCTTGGCGACAGGGGGAGTTGACTACACCTTC.

V usage is TRBV12-3 or TRBV12-4 and J usage is TRBJ2-1; D uncertain. The CDR3 has 12 amino acids. The V end was cut by 6 bases, the J end by 12 bases, with 15 bases between. This chain's CDR3 is CASSRPAARQFF. Written as DNA, the CDR3 is TGTGCCAGCAGCCGTCCGGCGGCTCGGCAGTTCTTC.

The chain couples TRBV2 to TRBJ2-3, with 10 bases fitting TRBD2. CDR1 and CDR2 (germline): SNHLY, FYNNEI. The length of the CDR3 is 15 residues. J was trimmed by 5 bases and V by 10 bases; bases with no gene match: 12. The CDR3 protein is CANKRLAGVRDTQYF. CDR3 in DNA: TGTGCCAACAAACGGCTAGCGGGAGTGAGAGATACGCAGTATTTT.

Only a few counts were recorded for this clone. CDR3 protein: CATTGLSGTGDRGNEQFF. The CDR3 coding sequence is TGTGCCACCACCGGACTATCCGGGACAGGGGATAGGGGCAATGAGCAGTTCTTC. The chain employs TRBV10-3 and TRBJ2-1, with 10 nucleotides matching TRBD1. Germline V CDR1 and CDR2: ENHRY, SYGVKD. The CDR3 is 18 amino acids. With V trimmed by 10 bases and J by 6 bases, 21 bases remained unmatched.

The V and J genes are TRBV6-2 or TRBV6-3 and TRBJ2-1; tentatively, D is TRBD2 (6 bases). V gave up 3 bases and J gave up 3 bases, with 12 bases separating them. CDR1 MNHEY and CDR2 SVGEGT come from the germline V gene. This CDR3 comprises 15 residues. DNA of the CDR3: TGTGCCAGCAGTTATAGCGGAACCTTCTACAATGAGCAGTTCTTC. Protein product: CASSYSGTFYNEQFF.

The CDR3 loop reads CASTNNPGLAGGQDSYNEQFF. The CDR3 bases are TGTGCCAGCACCAACAACCCTGGACTAGCGGGGGGGCAGGACTCCTACAATGAGCAGTTCTTC. The genes are TRBV3-1 (or the pseudogene TRBV3-2) and TRBJ2-1, with TRBD2 matching 15 bases. CDR3 length equals 21 residues. V was clipped by 7 bases and J by 0 bases; unmatched bases: 16. Germline CDR1 is LGHDT and CDR2 is YNNKEL (reference sequence).